The 15 T cell receptor beta chains given below trace back to one sample, sequenced in a study of blood T cell repertoires in COVID-19. Method: immunoSEQ multiplex PCR; TCRdb's copy keeps in-frame clones and lacks some. The top ten clones hold 15% to 20% of a sample with tens of thousands of clones, approximately 86% of them seen once. Material for sequencing was peripheral blood. These receptor sequences come from a human donor in a cohort sampled during active COVID-19.

The rearrangement uses TRBV4-1 and TRBJ1-5; the D gene is possibly TRBD1 (6 bases). Trimming removed 1 base from V and 2 bases from J, with 12 bases in between. The CDR3 extends over 16 amino acids. Germline V gene data show CDR1 as MGHRA and CDR2 as YSYEKL. CDR3 sequence: CASSQVRGKGNQPQHF. DNA for the CDR3: TGCGCCAGCAGCCAAGTCAGGGGTAAGGGCAATCAGCCCCAGCATTTT.

This clone has just a few counts. The rearrangement joins TRBV27 to TRBJ2-3, with 12 bases identical to TRBD2. The CDR3 has 17 amino acids. V shed 7 bases and J 5 bases; nucleotides not matched to a gene: 13. The germline CDR1 and CDR2 sequences are MNHEY and SMNVEV (reference sequence). This chain's CDR3 is CASTSLRASGRVDTQYF. The CDR3 bases are TGTGCCAGCACCTCCCTACGGGCTAGCGGGAGGGTAGATACGCAGTATTTT.

This chain links TRBV24-1 with TRBJ2-1, with 9 bases that match TRBD1. The CDR3 has 15 residues. The V and J ends lost 9 bases and 6 bases, in that order; junction bases with no gene match: 11. Germline assignment: CDR1 KGHDR and CDR2 SFDVKD. CDR3 in amino acids: CATAAGTGLSNEQFF. DNA for the CDR3: TGTGCCACCGCTGCCGGGACAGGGCTTAGCAATGAGCAGTTCTTC.

This clone was seen only once. The chain combines TRBV10-2 with TRBJ1-4, with 7 bases aligning to TRBD1. J gave up 6 bases and V 7 bases, and 5 bases lay outside the gene matches. The CDR3 has 13 amino acids. CDR1 WSHSY and CDR2 SAAADI come from the germline V gene. The CDR3 DNA reads TGCGCCAGCACACCGGGACAGCATGAAAAACTGTTTTTT. This translates into CASTPGQHEKLFF.

This chain links TRBV7-6 with TRBJ2-7; 7 positions agree with TRBD1. The CDR3 extends over 12 amino acids. CDR1 SGHVS and CDR2 FNYEAQ come from the germline V gene. The ends lost 5 bases at V and 5 bases at J; junction bases unmatched: 3. The CDR3, as DNA: TGTGCCAGCAGCGCTACAGGGGACGAGCAGTACTTC. It translates to CASSATGDEQYF.

The J gene is TRBJ1-2, the V gene TRBV3-1 (or the pseudogene TRBV3-2), with 8 nucleotides matching TRBD1. J gave up 5 bases and V 4 bases, and 0 bases lay outside the gene matches. Germline V gives CDR1 LGHDT, CDR2 YNNKEL (reference sequence). CDR3 length equals 12 residues. CDR3: CASSRTGYGYTF. CDR3 sequence (DNA): TGTGCCAGCAGCCGGACAGGGTATGGCTACACCTTC.

CDR3 sequence reads: CASSLAGIAGADTQYF. As DNA, the CDR3 is TGCGCCAGCAGCTTAGCGGGGATAGCGGGAGCAGATACGCAGTATTTT. J is TRBJ2-3 and V is TRBV5-1, with 9 bases that match TRBD2. This CDR3 region has 16 residues. Trimming cost V 2 bases and J 4 bases; bases outside gene matches: 8. The germline V gene encodes CDR1 SGHRS and CDR2 YFSETQ.

The gene calls are TRBV19 and TRBJ2-4; D call uncertain. CDR3 length: 16 residues. Trimming stripped 5 bases from V and 3 bases from J, with 17 bases between. CDR1 and CDR2 (germline): LNHDA, SQIVND (reference sequence). CDR3 protein: CASSLSPSVVKNIQYF. CDR3 DNA: TGTGCCAGTAGTCTCTCCCCTAGTGTCGTCAAAAACATTCAGTACTTC.

The V gene is TRBV4-1, the J gene TRBJ2-1, with D tentatively TRBD2 (5 bases). The CDR3 runs 13 residues. Trimming left V 0 bases short and J 9 bases short, with 9 bases between. Germline V CDR1 and CDR2: MGHRA, YSYEKL. For the CDR3, the DNA is TGCGCCAGCAGCCAAGAGAGGGTGGGTGAGCAGTTCTTC. Amino acids: CASSQERVGEQFF.

The chain combines TRBV6-1 with TRBJ2-1, with 8 bases lining up with TRBD2. The CDR3 loop spans 15 amino acids. Germline V gives CDR1 MNHNS, CDR2 SASEGT. Losses at the gene ends were 2 bases for V and 4 bases for J; bases not matched to a gene: 4. The CDR3 is CASSENGGVYNEQFF. The CDR3 region has the DNA TGTGCCAGCAGTGAAAACGGGGGGGTATACAATGAGCAGTTCTTC.

The rearrangement joins TRBV20-1 to TRBJ1-2; TRBD1 is a possible D gene (5 bases). The CDR3 spans 11 residues. The V gene's germline CDR1 is DFQATT and CDR2 SNEGSKA (reference sequence). The ends were cut back, 6 bases at V and 2 bases at J, with 7 bases in the middle. The CDR3 DNA is TGCAGTGCGGGGCCAAACTATGGCTACACCTTC. It codes for CSAGPNYGYTF.

The V call is TRBV5-6, the J call TRBJ2-4, with 7 bases identical to TRBD1. The germline gives CDR1 SGHDT, CDR2 YYEEEE. Trimming removed 4 bases from V and 7 bases from J; junction bases left unmatched: 8. This CDR3 is 14 amino acids long. The CDR3 loop is CASSDRQGGNIQYF. Written as DNA, the CDR3 is TGTGCCAGCAGCGACCGACAGGGTGGGAACATTCAGTACTTC.

The V gene is TRBV18, the J gene TRBJ1-1; TRBD1 aligns across 9 bases. Germline CDR1 KGHSH, CDR2 LQKENI. J gave up 0 bases and V 5 bases, and 4 bases lay outside the gene matches. The CDR3 runs 15 residues. CDR3 DNA: TGTGCCAGCTCAGTGAACAGGGGGCTGAACACTGAAGCTTTCTTT. Amino acids: CASSVNRGLNTEAFF. Combining the CDR3 with reference TRBV18 and TRBJ1-1 gives the whole variable domain NAGVMQNPRHLVRRRGQEARLRCSPMKGHSHVYWYRQLPEEGLKFMVYLQKENIIDESGMPKERFSAEFPKEGPSILRIQQVVRGDSAAYFCASSVNRGLNTEAFFGQGTRLTVV.

DNA for the CDR3: TGTGCCAGCAGCTTTTTAAGGACAGGGCAAGAGACCCAGTACTTC. Its protein product is CASSFLRTGQETQYF. This sequence joins TRBV11-2 and TRBJ2-5; 8 bases match TRBD1. The CDR3 contains 15 residues. Per the germline V gene, CDR1 is SGHAT and CDR2 is FQNNGV. V lost 3 bases and J lost 2; bases outside the gene matches: 5.

The chain is built from TRBV19 and TRBJ2-1; 12 bases agree with TRBD2. The CDR3 has 17 amino acids. Germline V gene lookup returns CDR1 LNHDA and CDR2 SQIVND (reference sequence). The V gene end was trimmed by 5 bases and the J gene end by 7 bases; junction bases not matched to a gene: 12. In DNA form, the CDR3 reads TGTGCCAGTAGTCCAGCTAGCGGGGGGGCATTTGAGAATGAGCAGTTCTTC. This translates into CASSPASGGAFENEQFF.